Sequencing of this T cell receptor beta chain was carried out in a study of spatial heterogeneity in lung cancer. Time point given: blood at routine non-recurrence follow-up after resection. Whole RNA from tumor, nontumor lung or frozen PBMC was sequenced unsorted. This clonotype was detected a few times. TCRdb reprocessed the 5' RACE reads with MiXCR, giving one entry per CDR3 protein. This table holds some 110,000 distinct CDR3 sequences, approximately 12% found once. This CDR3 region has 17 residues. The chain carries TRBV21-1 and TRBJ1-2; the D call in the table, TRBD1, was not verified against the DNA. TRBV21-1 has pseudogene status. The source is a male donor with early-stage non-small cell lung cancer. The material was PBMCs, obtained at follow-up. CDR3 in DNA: TGTGCCAGCAGCCTGCGGGACAGGGGGCGAAGGAACTATGGCTACACCTTC. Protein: CASSLRDRGRRNYGYTF.